What follows are 26 T cell receptor beta chains derived from one specimen sequenced in a study of a mutant IDH1 vaccine in newly diagnosed glioma. These receptors have no identified antigens. As for time point: week 35, safety follow-up. With topical imiquimod, each dose of the vaccine consisted of 300 ug of mutant IDH1 20-mer peptide. Measured with immunoSEQ multiplex PCR; TCRdb has only the in-frame clones, and not every one. Of roughly 64,000 clones in the sample, around 74% were seen once. The specimen comprised PBMCs, sampled from a glioma patient whose treatment included an IDH1 peptide vaccine. These receptors were collected from a man in his forties or fifties with glioma.

V usage is TRBV2 and J usage is TRBJ2-2; TRBD1 or TRBD2 may be the D gene (5 bases each). Trimming took off 4 bases at V and 7 bases at J, with 13 bases between the two ends. The CDR3 has 14 residues. Germline V lookup: CDR1 SNHLY, CDR2 FYNNEI. The CDR3 sequence: CASSAGRPYGELFF. The CDR3 DNA sequence: TGTGCCAGCAGTGCGGGACGGCCATACGGGGAGCTGTTTTTT. Variable domain in full (rest from reference TRBV2 and TRBJ2-2): EPEVTQTPSHQVTQMGQEVILRCVPISNHLYFYWYRQILGQKVEFLVSFYNNEISEKSEIFDDQFSVERPDGSNFTLKIRSTKLEDSAMYFCASSAGRPYGELFFGEGSRLTVL.

J is TRBJ2-2 and V is TRBV6-6; D is uncertain. The CDR3 runs to 13 residues. V was shortened by 2 bases and J by 5 bases, with 6 bases between the two germline ends. Germline CDR1 reads MNHNY; CDR2 reads SVGAGI (reference sequence). CDR3 amino acids: CASSYIRTGELFF. CDR3 nucleotide sequence: TGTGCCAGCAGTTACATCCGTACCGGGGAGCTGTTTTTT.

The genes are TRBV19 and TRBJ2-7; 8 bases match TRBD2. This CDR3 comprises 14 residues. Germline values: CDR1 LNHDA, CDR2 SQIVND (reference sequence). The junction had 5 bases not matched to a gene; V was cut back by 2 bases and J by 5 bases. CDR3 residues: CASSITGGSHEQYF. The CDR3 DNA is TGTGCCAGTAGTATAACGGGAGGGTCCCACGAGCAGTACTTC.

This clone was seen a single time. The rearrangement uses TRBV7-9 and TRBJ1-3; maybe TRBD1 (5 bases). V lost 1 base and J lost 4, with 8 bases in between. The CDR3 runs 14 residues. CDR1 and CDR2 from the germline V gene are SEHNR and FQNEAQ (reference sequence). The CDR3 reads CASSLVGTGNTIYF. CDR3 DNA sequence: TGTGCCAGCAGCTTAGTAGGGACGGGAAACACCATATATTTT.

The V and J genes are TRBV9 and TRBJ2-2; possibly TRBD2 for D (6 bases). The CDR3 sequence is 15 residues long. The V end was cut by 3 bases, the J end by 6 bases, with 15 bases between. Germline assignment: CDR1 SGDLS and CDR2 YYNGEE. In DNA, the CDR3 is TGTGCCAGCAGCGGGGGGGTTGGTGTCCCCGGGGAGCTGTTTTTT. Translated: CASSGGVGVPGELFF.

The V and J genes are TRBV10-1 and TRBJ1-1; D is possibly TRBD1 (5 bases). V was clipped by 5 bases and J by 1 base, with 8 bases between them. This CDR3 is built from 13 residues. The germline V gene encodes CDR1 WNHNN and CDR2 SYGVQD (reference sequence). The CDR3 nucleotides are TGCGCCAGCAGTCCCGGACAGAACACTGAAGCTTTCTTT. It is translated as CASSPGQNTEAFF.

V gene TRBV19 combines with J gene TRBJ2-7, with a possible D match to TRBD1 (6 bases). This CDR3 comprises 13 residues. The germline CDR1 and CDR2 sequences are LNHDA and SQIVND (reference sequence). With 5 bases removed from V and 3 bases from J, the gap between germline ends came to 11 bases. The CDR3 loop is CASSQGFFYEQYF. Written as DNA, the CDR3 is TGTGCCAGTAGTCAGGGGTTCTTCTACGAGCAGTACTTC.

The chain uses TRBV9 and TRBJ1-2; 7 nucleotides match TRBD1. Unmatched junction bases numbered 6, after V lost 2 bases and J lost 5 bases. Germline V gives CDR1 SGDLS, CDR2 YYNGEE. The CDR3 runs 14 residues. The CDR3 DNA reads as TGTGCCAGCAGCGTCCGACAGGGTGAATATGGCTACACCTTC. Amino acids: CASSVRQGEYGYTF.

V gene TRBV2 combines with J gene TRBJ2-2; D gene unclear. The length of the CDR3 is 14 residues. V was shortened by 4 bases and J by 2 bases, with 8 bases between the two germline ends. Germline V lookup: CDR1 SNHLY, CDR2 FYNNEI. CDR3 loop: CASSGSRNTGELFF. The CDR3 DNA reads TGTGCCAGCAGTGGGAGCAGAAACACCGGGGAGCTGTTTTTT.

The chain links TRBV6-5 to TRBJ2-6, with D unresolved. The CDR3 is 13 amino acids. CDR1 is MNHEY and CDR2 is SVGAGI in the germline V gene. V lost 7 bases and J 1 base, leaving 5 bases between the germline ends. In DNA form, the CDR3 reads TGTGCCAGCAAAGGGTCTGGGGCCAACGTCCTGACTTTC. Translating gives CASKGSGANVLTF.

In its sample, this clone was seen a few times. The CDR3 sequence is CATTDRAGAGELFF. CDR3 sequence (DNA): TGTGCCACCACGGACAGGGCGGGGGCCGGGGAGCTGTTTTTT. The chain links TRBV6-1 to TRBJ2-2; a weak D match, TRBD1 (8 bases). Trimming shortened V by 10 bases and J by 6 bases, and 18 bases separated the two germline ends. The CDR3 loop spans 14 amino acids. Germline values: CDR1 MNHNS, CDR2 SASEGT.

The chain links TRBV2 to TRBJ2-1; the match to TRBD2 covers 9 bases. The length of the CDR3 is 15 residues. The germline V gene encodes CDR1 SNHLY and CDR2 FYNNEI. The CDR3 loop reads CGSGRLASSYNEQFF. CDR3 sequence (DNA): TGTGGGAGCGGGAGGCTAGCAAGCTCCTACAATGAGCAGTTCTTC.

V usage is TRBV7-2 and J usage is TRBJ2-5; possibly TRBD2 for D (5 bases). From germline, CDR1 is SGHTA and CDR2 FQGNSA. Deletions cut 7 bases from V and 4 bases from J, with 16 bases between. The length of the CDR3 is 14 residues. CDR3 residues: CASTPGGLGETQYF. CDR3 DNA: TGTGCCAGCACCCCGGGCGGGCTGGGAGAGACCCAGTACTTC.

This clone was seen a single time. The genes are TRBV6-4 and TRBJ2-1; 10 bases match TRBD2. The ends lost 3 bases at V and 5 bases at J; junction bases unmatched: 1. CDR3 length equals 14 residues. Germline CDR1 and CDR2: MRHNA and SNTAGT. The CDR3 DNA sequence: TGTGCCAGCAGTGAAGCGGGGGGGCACAATGAGCAGTTCTTC. Its protein is CASSEAGGHNEQFF.

The gene calls are TRBV13 and TRBJ2-7; unclear D gene. Looked up from germline, CDR1 is PRHDT and CDR2 is FYEKMQ (reference sequence). This CDR3 is 16 amino acids long. V lost 0 bases to trimming and J lost 2 bases, with 14 bases between them. The CDR3 reads CASSLGLGPLAYEQYF. For the CDR3, the DNA is TGTGCCAGCAGCTTAGGCCTAGGTCCCTTAGCCTACGAGCAGTACTTC.

The chain has TRBV9 and TRBJ1-6, with a weak D call TRBD1 (6 bases). The CDR3 has 17 amino acids. Germline V gives CDR1 SGDLS, CDR2 YYNGEE. V was cut by 4 bases and J by 11 bases, with 25 bases left in between. CDR3 amino acids: CASSPILGTSGGAPLHF. The CDR3 nucleotides are TGTGCCAGCAGCCCCATCCTCGGGACATCGGGTGGGGCACCCCTCCACTTT.

This clone was found a few times. The V call is TRBV19, the J call TRBJ1-1, with D maybe TRBD1 (5 bases). The CDR3 loop spans 12 amino acids. Between the trimmed V and J ends, which lost 5 bases and 7 bases, there was a span of 11 bases. Germline CDR1 is LNHDA and CDR2 is SQIVND (reference sequence). The CDR3 protein is CASSGQGGEAFF. CDR3 nucleotide sequence: TGTGCCAGTAGTGGCCAGGGAGGTGAAGCTTTCTTT.

Here the CDR3 reads CASSRPGQNYGYTF. The CDR3 nucleotides read TGTGCCAGCAGCCGTCCGGGACAGAACTATGGCTACACCTTC. The chain combines TRBV14 with TRBJ1-2, with TRBD1 identical over 7 bases. Germline CDR1 and CDR2: SGHDN and FVKESK. CDR3 length equals 14 residues. V dropped 4 bases and J dropped 2; count of bases not matched to a gene: 4. Supplemented by reference TRBV14 and TRBJ1-2, the full variable domain reads EAGVTQFPSHSVIEKGQTVTLRCDPISGHDNLYWYRRVMGKEIKFLLHFVKESKQDESGMPNNRFLAERTGGTYSTLKVQPAELEDSGVYFCASSRPGQNYGYTFGSGTRLTVV.

This chain joins TRBV19 and TRBJ2-7; 8 bases map to TRBD2. V lost 7 bases, J lost 6 bases, and 5 bases stayed unmatched. The germline CDR1 and CDR2 sequences are LNHDA and SQIVND (reference sequence). This CDR3 is built from 12 residues. The CDR3 reads CASTGGGPEQYF. CDR3 nucleotide sequence: TGTGCCAGTACGGGGGGGGGCCCCGAGCAGTACTTC.

The V gene is TRBV27, the J gene TRBJ1-5; D is perhaps TRBD1 (5 bases). This CDR3 is 14 amino acids long. Germline CDR1 is MNHEY and CDR2 is SMNVEV (reference sequence). V lost 4 bases and J lost 9, with 16 bases in between. The CDR3, as DNA: TGTGCCAGCAGTTCTCAGGGCATTGTGTGGCCCCAGCATTTT. This encodes CASSSQGIVWPQHF.

CDR3 nucleotide sequence: TGTGCCAGCAGGTTGGGGGGGCCCTACGAGCAGTACTTC. It is translated as CASRLGGPYEQYF. The genes are TRBV6-1 and TRBJ2-7, with D perhaps TRBD2 (7 bases). CDR1 MNHNS and CDR2 SASEGT come from the germline V gene. V was trimmed by 6 bases and J by 2 bases, leaving 11 bases between them. The CDR3 has 13 residues.

The chain is built from TRBV19 and TRBJ1-4; the D is unclear. Germline CDR1 is LNHDA and CDR2 is SQIVND (reference sequence). The CDR3 length is 13 residues. V lost 5 bases, J lost 8 bases, and 12 bases lay in between. The CDR3 coding sequence is TGTGCCAGTAGTGGGAGCAATCAAGAAAAACTGTTTTTT. Its protein is CASSGSNQEKLFF.

In its sample, this clone was seen once. The rearrangement uses TRBV15 and TRBJ1-6, with D tentatively TRBD1 (6 bases). CDR1 and CDR2 from the germline V gene are LNHNV and YYDKDF (reference sequence). V lost 3 bases, J lost 0 bases, and 18 bases lay in between. This CDR3 has 19 amino acids. CDR3 in DNA: TGTGCCACCAGCAGCGACAGGACCAGGGCCAGCTCCTATAATTCACCCCTCCACTTT. Amino acid sequence: CATSSDRTRASSYNSPLHF.

This clone was detected only a few times. The chain combines TRBV2 with TRBJ1-5; TRBD1 matches 9 bases. The germline V gene encodes CDR1 SNHLY and CDR2 FYNNEI. The trim removed 6 bases at V and 3 bases at J, leaving 3 bases unmatched. The CDR3 has 14 amino acids. In DNA, the CDR3 is TGTGCCAGCAGCCGGGACAGGGCCAATCAGCCCCAGCATTTT. It encodes CASSRDRANQPQHF.

The rearrangement links TRBV15 to TRBJ2-1, with D unresolved. CDR3 size: 18 residues. Trimming left V 5 bases short and J 6 bases short, with 26 bases between. CDR1 is LNHNV, CDR2 YYDKDF, per germline (reference sequence). The CDR3 reads CATSAYRLVLDPRNEQFF. In DNA, the CDR3 is TGTGCCACCAGCGCTTACCGTCTAGTTTTAGACCCACGCAATGAGCAGTTCTTC.

The rearrangement links TRBV9 to TRBJ2-2, with TRBD1 as a possible D gene (5 bases). Germline V CDR1 and CDR2: SGDLS, YYNGEE. The length of the CDR3 is 16 residues. The V and J ends lost 4 bases and 7 bases respectively, with 20 bases between them. CDR3 loop: CASSLLGAGYGGELFF. Here the CDR3 DNA reads TGTGCCAGCAGCCTCCTAGGGGCAGGGTACGGCGGGGAGCTGTTTTTT. The variable domain in full, with the rest retrieved from reference TRBV9 and TRBJ2-2, is DSGVTQTPKHLITATGQRVTLRCSPRSGDLSVYWYQQSLDQGLQFLIQYYNGEERAKGNILERFSAQQFPDLHSELNLSSLELGDSALYFCASSLLGAGYGGELFFGEGSRLTVL.